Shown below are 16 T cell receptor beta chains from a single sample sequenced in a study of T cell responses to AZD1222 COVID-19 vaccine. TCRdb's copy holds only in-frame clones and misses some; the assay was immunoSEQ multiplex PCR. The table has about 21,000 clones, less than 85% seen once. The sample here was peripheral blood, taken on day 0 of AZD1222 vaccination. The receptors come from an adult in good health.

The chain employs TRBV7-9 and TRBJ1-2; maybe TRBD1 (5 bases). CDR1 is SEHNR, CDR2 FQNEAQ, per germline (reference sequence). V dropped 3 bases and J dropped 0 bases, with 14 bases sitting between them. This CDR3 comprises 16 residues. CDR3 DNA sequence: TGTGCCAGCAGCTTCAGGGAGCACAGAACTAACTATGGCTACACCTTC. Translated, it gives CASSFREHRTNYGYTF.

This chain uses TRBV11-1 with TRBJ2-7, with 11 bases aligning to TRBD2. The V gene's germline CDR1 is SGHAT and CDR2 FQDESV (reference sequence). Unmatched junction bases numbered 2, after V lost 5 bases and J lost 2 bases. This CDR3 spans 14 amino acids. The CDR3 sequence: CASSPTSGTYEQYF. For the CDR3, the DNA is TGTGCCAGCAGCCCGACTAGCGGGACCTACGAGCAGTACTTC.

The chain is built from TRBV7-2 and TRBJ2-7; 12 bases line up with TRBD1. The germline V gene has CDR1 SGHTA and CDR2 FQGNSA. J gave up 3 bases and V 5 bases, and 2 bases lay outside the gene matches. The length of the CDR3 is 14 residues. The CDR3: CASSRDRGLYEQYF. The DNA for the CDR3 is TGTGCCAGCAGCCGGGACAGGGGGCTCTACGAGCAGTACTTC.

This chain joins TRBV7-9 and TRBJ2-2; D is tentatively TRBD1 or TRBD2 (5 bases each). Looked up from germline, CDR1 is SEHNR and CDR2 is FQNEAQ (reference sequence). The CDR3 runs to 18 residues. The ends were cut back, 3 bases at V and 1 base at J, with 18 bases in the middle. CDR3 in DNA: TGTGCCAGCAGCTTCATTTACCGAACAGGAGGGAACACCGGGGAGCTGTTTTTT. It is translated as CASSFIYRTGGNTGELFF. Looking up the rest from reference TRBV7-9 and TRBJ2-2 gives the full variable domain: DTGVSQNPRHKITKRGQNVTFRCDPISEHNRLYWYRQTLGQGPEFLTYFQNEAQLEKSRLLSDRFSAERPKGSFSTLEIQRTEQGDSAMYLCASSFIYRTGGNTGELFFGEGSRLTVL.

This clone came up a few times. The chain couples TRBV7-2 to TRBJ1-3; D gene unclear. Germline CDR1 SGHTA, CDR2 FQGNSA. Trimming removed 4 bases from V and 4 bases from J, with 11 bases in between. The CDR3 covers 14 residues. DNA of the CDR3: TGTGCCAGCAGCTCCTATTTGGGAGGAAACACCATATATTTT. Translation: CASSSYLGGNTIYF.

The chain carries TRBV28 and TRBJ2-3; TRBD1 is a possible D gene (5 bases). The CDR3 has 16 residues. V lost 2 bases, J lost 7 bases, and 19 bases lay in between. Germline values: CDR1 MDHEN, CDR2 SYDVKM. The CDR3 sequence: CASSLPGNRPQNTQYF. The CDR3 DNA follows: TGTGCCAGCAGTTTACCCGGTAACAGGCCACAAAATACGCAGTATTTT.

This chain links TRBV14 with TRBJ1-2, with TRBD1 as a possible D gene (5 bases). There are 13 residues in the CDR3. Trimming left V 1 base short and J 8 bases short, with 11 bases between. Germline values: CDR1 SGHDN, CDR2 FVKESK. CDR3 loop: CASSQVGAGGYTF. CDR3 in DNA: TGTGCCAGCAGCCAAGTTGGGGCGGGAGGCTACACCTTC. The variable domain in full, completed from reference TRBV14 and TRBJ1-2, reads EAGVTQFPSHSVIEKGQTVTLRCDPISGHDNLYWYRRVMGKEIKFLLHFVKESKQDESGMPNNRFLAERTGGTYSTLKVQPAELEDSGVYFCASSQVGAGGYTFGSGTRLTVV.

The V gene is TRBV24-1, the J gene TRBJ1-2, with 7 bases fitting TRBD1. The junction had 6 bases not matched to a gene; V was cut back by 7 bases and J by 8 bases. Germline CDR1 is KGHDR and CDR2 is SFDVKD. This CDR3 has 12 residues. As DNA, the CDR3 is TGTGCCACCAGCCAAACAGGGGAGGGCTACACCTTC. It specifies CATSQTGEGYTF.

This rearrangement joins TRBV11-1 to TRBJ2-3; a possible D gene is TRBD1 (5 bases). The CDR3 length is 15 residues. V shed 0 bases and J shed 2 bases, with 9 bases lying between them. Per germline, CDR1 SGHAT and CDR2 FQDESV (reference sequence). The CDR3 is CASSLAYRSTDTQYF. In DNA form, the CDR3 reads TGTGCCAGCAGCTTAGCGTACAGGTCCACAGATACGCAGTATTTT. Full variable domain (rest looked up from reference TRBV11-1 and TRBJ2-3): EAEVAQSPRYKITEKSQAVAFWCDPISGHATLYWYRQILGQGPELLVQFQDESVVDDSQLPKDRFSAERLKGVDSTLKIQPAELGDSAMYLCASSLAYRSTDTQYFGPGTRLTVL.

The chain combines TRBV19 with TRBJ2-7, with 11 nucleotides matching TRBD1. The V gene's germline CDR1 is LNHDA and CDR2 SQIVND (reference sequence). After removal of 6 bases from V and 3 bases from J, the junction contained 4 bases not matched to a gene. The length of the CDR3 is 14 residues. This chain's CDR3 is CASSRGQGGYEQYF. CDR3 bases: TGTGCCAGTAGCCGGGGACAGGGGGGCTACGAGCAGTACTTC.

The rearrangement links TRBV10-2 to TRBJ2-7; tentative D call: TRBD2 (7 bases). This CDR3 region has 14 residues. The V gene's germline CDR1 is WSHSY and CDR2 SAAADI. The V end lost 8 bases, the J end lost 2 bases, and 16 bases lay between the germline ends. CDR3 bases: TGCGCCAGCCGAGATGGGGGGGCTACCTACGAGCAGTACTTC. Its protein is CASRDGGATYEQYF.

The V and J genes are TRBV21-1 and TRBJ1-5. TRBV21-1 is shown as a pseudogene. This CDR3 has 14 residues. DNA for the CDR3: TGTGCCAGCAGCAATAACGGGGTTGGAACAGCCCCAGCATTT. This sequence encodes CASSNNGVGTAPAF.

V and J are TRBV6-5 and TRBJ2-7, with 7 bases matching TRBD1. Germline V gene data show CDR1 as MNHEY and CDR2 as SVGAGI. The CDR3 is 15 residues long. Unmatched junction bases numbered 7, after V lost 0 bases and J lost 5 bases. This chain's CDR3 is CASSYSNRGQDEQYF. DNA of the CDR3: TGTGCCAGCAGTTACTCGAACAGGGGTCAGGACGAGCAGTACTTC.

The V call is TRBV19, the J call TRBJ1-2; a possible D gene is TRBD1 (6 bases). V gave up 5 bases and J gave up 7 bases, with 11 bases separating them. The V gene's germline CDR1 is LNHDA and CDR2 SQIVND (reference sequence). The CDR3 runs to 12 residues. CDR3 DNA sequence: TGTGCCAGTAGTTCGACAGGCTTTGGCTACACCTTC. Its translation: CASSSTGFGYTF.

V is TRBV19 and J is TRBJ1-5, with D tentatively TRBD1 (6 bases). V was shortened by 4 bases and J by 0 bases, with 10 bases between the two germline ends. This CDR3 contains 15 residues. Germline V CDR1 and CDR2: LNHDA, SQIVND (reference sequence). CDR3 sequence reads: CASSKEGVSNQPQHF. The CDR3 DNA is TGTGCCAGTAGTAAGGAGGGGGTTAGCAATCAGCCCCAGCATTTT.

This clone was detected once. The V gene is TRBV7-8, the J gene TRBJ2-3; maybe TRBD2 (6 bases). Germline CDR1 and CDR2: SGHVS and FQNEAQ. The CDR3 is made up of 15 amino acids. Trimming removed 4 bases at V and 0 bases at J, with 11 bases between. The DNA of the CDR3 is TGTGCCAGCAGCTCCTGGGGGACTAGCACAGATACGCAGTATTTT. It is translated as CASSSWGTSTDTQYF.